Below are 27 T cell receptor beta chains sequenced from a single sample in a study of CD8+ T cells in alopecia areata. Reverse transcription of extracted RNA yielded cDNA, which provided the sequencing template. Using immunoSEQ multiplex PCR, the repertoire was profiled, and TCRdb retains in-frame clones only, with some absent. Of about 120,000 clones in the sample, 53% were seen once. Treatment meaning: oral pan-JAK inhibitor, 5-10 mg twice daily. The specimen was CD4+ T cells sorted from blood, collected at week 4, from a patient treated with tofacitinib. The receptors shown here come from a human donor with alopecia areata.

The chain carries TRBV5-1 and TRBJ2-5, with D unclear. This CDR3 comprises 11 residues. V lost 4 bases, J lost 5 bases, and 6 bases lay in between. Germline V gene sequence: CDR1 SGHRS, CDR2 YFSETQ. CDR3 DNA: TGCGCCAGCAGCGGGCATGAGACCCAGTACTTC. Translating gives CASSGHETQYF.

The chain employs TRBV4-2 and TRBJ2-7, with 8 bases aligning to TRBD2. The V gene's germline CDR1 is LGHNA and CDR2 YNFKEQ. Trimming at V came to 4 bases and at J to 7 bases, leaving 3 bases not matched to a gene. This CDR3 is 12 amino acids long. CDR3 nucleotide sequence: TGTGCCAGCAGCCCAACGGGGGGGGAGCAGTACTTC. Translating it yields CASSPTGGEQYF.

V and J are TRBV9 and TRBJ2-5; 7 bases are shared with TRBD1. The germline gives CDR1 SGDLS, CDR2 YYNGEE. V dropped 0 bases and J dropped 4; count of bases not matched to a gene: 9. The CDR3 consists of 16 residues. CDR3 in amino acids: CASSVEQGMGGETQYF. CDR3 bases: TGTGCCAGCAGCGTAGAACAGGGGATGGGCGGAGAGACCCAGTACTTC.

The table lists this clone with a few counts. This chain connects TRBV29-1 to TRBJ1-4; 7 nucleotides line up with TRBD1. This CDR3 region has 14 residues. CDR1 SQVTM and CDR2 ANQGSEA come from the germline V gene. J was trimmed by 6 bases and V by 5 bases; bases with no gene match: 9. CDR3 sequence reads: CSVSPGTADEKLFF. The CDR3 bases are TGCAGCGTTTCCCCCGGGACAGCGGATGAAAAACTGTTTTTT.

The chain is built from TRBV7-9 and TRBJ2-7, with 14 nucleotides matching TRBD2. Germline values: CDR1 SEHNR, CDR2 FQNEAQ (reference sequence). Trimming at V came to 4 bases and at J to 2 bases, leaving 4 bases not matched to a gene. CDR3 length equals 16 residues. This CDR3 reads CASSYPGLAGAYEQYF. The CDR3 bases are TGTGCCAGCAGCTACCCGGGACTAGCGGGAGCCTACGAGCAGTACTTC.

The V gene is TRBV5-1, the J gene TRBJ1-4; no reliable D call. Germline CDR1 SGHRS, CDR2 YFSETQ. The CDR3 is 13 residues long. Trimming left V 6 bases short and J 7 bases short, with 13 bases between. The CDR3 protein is CASTLHEGEKLFF. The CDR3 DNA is TGCGCCAGCACCCTGCATGAAGGTGAAAAACTGTTTTTT.

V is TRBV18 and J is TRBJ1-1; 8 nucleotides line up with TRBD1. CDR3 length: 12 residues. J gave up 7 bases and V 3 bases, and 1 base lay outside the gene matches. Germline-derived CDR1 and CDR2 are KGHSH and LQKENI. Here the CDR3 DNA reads TGTGCCAGCTCACCCGGACAGGGTGAAGCTTTCTTT. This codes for CASSPGQGEAFF.

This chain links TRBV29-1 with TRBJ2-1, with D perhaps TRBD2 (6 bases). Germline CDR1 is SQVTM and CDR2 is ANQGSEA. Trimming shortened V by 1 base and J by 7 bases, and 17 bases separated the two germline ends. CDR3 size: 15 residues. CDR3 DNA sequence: TGCAGCGTTGAAGGCCAGTTCCTAGCGAATAATGAGCAGTTCTTC. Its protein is CSVEGQFLANNEQFF.

The CDR3 spells CASSYRYIGANVLTF. The DNA for the CDR3 is TGTGCCAGCAGTTATCGTTATATTGGGGCCAACGTCCTGACTTTC. This chain uses TRBV6-5 with TRBJ2-6, with D uncertain. The CDR3 totals 15 residues. In germline, CDR1 is MNHEY, CDR2 SVGAGI. Trimming shortened V by 3 bases and J by 3 bases, and 9 bases separated the two germline ends.

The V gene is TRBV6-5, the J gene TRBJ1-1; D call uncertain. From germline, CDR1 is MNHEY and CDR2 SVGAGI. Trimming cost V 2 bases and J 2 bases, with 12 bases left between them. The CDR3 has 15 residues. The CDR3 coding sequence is TGTGCCAGCAGTTACGTCTCCAGACTCAACACTGAAGCTTTCTTT. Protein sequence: CASSYVSRLNTEAFF.

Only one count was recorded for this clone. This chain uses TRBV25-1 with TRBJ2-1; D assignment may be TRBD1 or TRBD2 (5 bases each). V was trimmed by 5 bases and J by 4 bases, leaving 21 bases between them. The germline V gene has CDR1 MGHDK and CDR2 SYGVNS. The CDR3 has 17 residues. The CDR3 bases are TGTGCCAGCAGTCGCTCTGAGGGCATCGGGGCATACAATGAGCAGTTCTTC. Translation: CASSRSEGIGAYNEQFF.

The CDR3: CASSLGQIQETQYF. The CDR3 coding sequence is TGCGCCAGCAGCTTGGGACAGATCCAAGAGACCCAGTACTTC. The chain combines TRBV5-1 with TRBJ2-5, with D tentatively TRBD1 (5 bases). Trimming removed 0 bases at V and 1 base at J, with 7 bases between. The CDR3 extends over 14 amino acids. Looked up from germline, CDR1 is SGHRS and CDR2 is YFSETQ.

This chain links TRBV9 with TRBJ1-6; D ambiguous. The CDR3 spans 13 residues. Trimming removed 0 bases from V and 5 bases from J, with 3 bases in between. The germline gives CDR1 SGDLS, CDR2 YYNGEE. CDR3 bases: TGTGCCAGCAGCGTAGGGAATAATTCACCCCTCCACTTT. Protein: CASSVGNNSPLHF. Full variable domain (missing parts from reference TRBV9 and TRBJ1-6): DSGVTQTPKHLITATGQRVTLRCSPRSGDLSVYWYQQSLDQGLQFLIQYYNGEERAKGNILERFSAQQFPDLHSELNLSSLELGDSALYFCASSVGNNSPLHFGNGTRLTVT.

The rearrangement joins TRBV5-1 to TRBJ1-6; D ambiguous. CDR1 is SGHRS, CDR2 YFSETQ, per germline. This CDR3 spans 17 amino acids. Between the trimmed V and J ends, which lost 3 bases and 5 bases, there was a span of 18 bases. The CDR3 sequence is CASSSRALHGNNSPLHF. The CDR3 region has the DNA TGCGCCAGCAGCTCGCGGGCACTCCATGGAAATAATTCACCCCTCCACTTT.

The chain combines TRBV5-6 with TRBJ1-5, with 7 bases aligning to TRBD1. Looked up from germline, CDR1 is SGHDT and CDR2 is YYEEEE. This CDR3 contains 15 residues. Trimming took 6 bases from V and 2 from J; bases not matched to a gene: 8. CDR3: CASTLLGQGNQPQHF. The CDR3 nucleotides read TGTGCCAGCACCCTACTCGGACAGGGCAATCAGCCCCAGCATTTT.

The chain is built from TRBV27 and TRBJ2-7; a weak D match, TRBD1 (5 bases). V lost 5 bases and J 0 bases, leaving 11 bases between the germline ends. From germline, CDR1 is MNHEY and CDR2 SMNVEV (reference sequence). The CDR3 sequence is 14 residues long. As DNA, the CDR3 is TGTGCCAGCAGTCCAGGGTTCCCCTCCTACGAGCAGTACTTC. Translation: CASSPGFPSYEQYF.

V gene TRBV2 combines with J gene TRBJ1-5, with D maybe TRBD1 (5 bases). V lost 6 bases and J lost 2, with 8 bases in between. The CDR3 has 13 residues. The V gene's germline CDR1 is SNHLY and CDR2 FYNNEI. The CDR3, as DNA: TGTGCCAGCAGAACAGGAGGCAATCAGCCCCAGCATTTT. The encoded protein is CASRTGGNQPQHF. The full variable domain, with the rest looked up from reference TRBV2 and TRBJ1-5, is EPEVTQTPSHQVTQMGQEVILRCVPISNHLYFYWYRQILGQKVEFLVSFYNNEISEKSEIFDDQFSVERPDGSNFTLKIRSTKLEDSAMYFCASRTGGNQPQHFGDGTRLSIL.

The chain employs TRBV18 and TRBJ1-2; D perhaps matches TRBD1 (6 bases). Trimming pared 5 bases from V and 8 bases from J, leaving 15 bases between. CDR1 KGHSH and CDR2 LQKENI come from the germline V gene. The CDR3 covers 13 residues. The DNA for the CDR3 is TGTGCCAGCTCATCCCGGGACATGGAGGGCTACACCTTC. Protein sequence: CASSSRDMEGYTF.

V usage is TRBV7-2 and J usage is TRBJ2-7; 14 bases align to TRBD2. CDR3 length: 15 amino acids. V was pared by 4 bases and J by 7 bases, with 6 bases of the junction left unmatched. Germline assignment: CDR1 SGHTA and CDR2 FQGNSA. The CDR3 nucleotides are TGTGCCAGCAGCTCAACGGGACTAGCGGGAGAGGAGCAGTACTTC. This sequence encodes CASSSTGLAGEEQYF.

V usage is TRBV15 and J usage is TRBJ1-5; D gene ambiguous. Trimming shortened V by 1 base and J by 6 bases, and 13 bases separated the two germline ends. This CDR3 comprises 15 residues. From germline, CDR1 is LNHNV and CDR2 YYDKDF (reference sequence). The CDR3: CATSRGGQVTQPQHF. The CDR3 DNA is TGTGCCACCAGCAGAGGCGGGCAGGTCACTCAGCCCCAGCATTTT.

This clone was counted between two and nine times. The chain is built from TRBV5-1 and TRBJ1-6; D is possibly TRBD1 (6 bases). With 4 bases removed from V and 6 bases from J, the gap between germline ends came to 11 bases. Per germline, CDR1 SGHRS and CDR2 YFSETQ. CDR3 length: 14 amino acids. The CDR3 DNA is TGCGCCAGCAGCAGGGACATTGGTAATTCACCCCTCCACTTT. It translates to CASSRDIGNSPLHF.

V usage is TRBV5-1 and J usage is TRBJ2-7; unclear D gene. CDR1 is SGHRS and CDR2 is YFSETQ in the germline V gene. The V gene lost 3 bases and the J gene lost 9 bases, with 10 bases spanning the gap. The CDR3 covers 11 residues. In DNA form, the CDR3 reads TGCGCCAGCAGCTCTGACCGCGGGCAGTACTTC. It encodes CASSSDRGQYF.

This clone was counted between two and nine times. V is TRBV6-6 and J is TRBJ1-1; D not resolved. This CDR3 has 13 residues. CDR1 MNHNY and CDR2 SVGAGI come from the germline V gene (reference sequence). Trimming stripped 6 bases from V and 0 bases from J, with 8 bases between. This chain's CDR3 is CASSESMNTEAFF. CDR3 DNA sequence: TGTGCCAGCAGCGAATCGATGAACACTGAAGCTTTCTTT.

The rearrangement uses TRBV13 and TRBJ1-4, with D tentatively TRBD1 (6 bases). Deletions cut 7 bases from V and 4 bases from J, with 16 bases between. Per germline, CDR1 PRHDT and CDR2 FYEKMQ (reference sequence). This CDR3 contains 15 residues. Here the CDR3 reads CASTQRGAINEKLFF. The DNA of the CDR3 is TGTGCCAGCACCCAACGGGGGGCCATTAATGAAAAACTGTTTTTT.

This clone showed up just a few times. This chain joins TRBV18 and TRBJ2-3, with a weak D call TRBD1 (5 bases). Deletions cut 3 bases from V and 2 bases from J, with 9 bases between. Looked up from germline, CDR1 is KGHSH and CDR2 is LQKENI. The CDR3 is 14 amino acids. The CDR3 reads CASSPRQSTDTQYF. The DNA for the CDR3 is TGTGCCAGCTCACCCAGACAGTCCACAGATACGCAGTATTTT.

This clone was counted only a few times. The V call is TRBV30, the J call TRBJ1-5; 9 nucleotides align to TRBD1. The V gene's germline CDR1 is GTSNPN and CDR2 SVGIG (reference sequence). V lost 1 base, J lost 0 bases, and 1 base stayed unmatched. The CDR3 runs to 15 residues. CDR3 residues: CAWSATGGSNQPQHF. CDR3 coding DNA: TGTGCCTGGAGTGCGACAGGGGGTAGCAATCAGCCCCAGCATTTT.

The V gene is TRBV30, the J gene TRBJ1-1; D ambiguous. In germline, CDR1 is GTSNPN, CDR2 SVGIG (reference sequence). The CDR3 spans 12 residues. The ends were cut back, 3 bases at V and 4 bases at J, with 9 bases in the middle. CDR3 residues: CAWRRRVTEAFF. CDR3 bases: TGTGCCTGGAGACGGAGGGTCACTGAAGCTTTCTTT.